What follows are 27 T cell receptor beta chains derived from one specimen sequenced in a study of blood T cell repertoires in COVID-19. The protocol was immunoSEQ multiplex PCR, while the TCRdb copy is restricted to in-frame clones and leaves out a portion. The repertoire holds 300,000 to 450,000 clones, with approximately 90% as singletons. Material: peripheral blood. Receptors originate from a woman between 55 and 75 years old with COVID-19, enrolled during active disease.

The V and J genes are TRBV10-3 and TRBJ2-3; TRBD2 agrees at 9 bases. J was trimmed by 4 bases and V by 0 bases; bases with no gene match: 5. The CDR3 is made up of 16 amino acids. CDR1 ENHRY and CDR2 SYGVKD come from the germline V gene. CDR3 amino acids: CAISESAGGRADTQYF. The CDR3 coding sequence is TGTGCCATCAGTGAGTCGGCGGGGGGGCGAGCAGATACGCAGTATTTT.

The J gene is TRBJ1-1, the V gene TRBV3-1 (or the pseudogene TRBV3-2), with a tentative D call TRBD1 (6 bases). Trimming took 4 bases from V and 6 from J, leaving 12 bases between them. The CDR3 sequence is 13 residues long. The germline V gene encodes CDR1 LGHDT and CDR2 YNNKEL (reference sequence). The CDR3 reads CASSPGGLSEAFF. CDR3 nucleotides: TGTGCCAGCAGCCCGGGGGGCCTCTCTGAAGCTTTCTTT.

The count of this clone is one. This chain links TRBV5-1 with TRBJ2-7; 10 bases agree with TRBD2. Germline V gene lookup returns CDR1 SGHRS and CDR2 YFSETQ. V gave up 5 bases and J gave up 3 bases; unmatched junction bases: 5. The CDR3 extends over 14 amino acids. CDR3 bases: TGCGCCAGCAGACCTAGCGGGGGATTCTACGAGCAGTACTTC. Translation gives CASRPSGGFYEQYF.

The rearrangement uses TRBV18 and TRBJ2-3; D possibly corresponds to TRBD2 (6 bases). The CDR3 length is 19 residues. Looked up from germline, CDR1 is KGHSH and CDR2 is LQKENI. V was pared by 4 bases and J by 0 bases, with 23 bases between. CDR3 in DNA: TGTGCCAGCTCACATACGGGGGAGGCGGAGGACGCTAGCACAGATACGCAGTATTTT. Translating it yields CASSHTGEAEDASTDTQYF.

The CDR3 spells CASAPGLAGAGTDTQYF. The CDR3 DNA sequence: TGTGCCAGCGCGCCGGGACTAGCGGGGGCTGGCACAGATACGCAGTATTTT. The chain is built from TRBV28 and TRBJ2-3; 14 nucleotides match TRBD2. V was clipped by 8 bases and J by 1 base; unmatched bases: 8. The CDR3 is made up of 17 amino acids. Germline loops: CDR1 MDHEN, CDR2 SYDVKM.

The chain's CDR3 is CASSLTAGSYNSPLHF. In DNA form, the CDR3 reads TGTGCCAGCAGTTTAACGGCAGGGTCCTATAATTCACCCCTCCACTTT. The V and J genes are TRBV27 and TRBJ1-6; D is possibly TRBD1 (5 bases). This CDR3 comprises 16 residues. V gave up 2 bases and J gave up 1 base, with 9 bases separating them. In germline, CDR1 is MNHEY, CDR2 SMNVEV (reference sequence).

This chain uses TRBV5-6 with TRBJ2-5, with TRBD2 matching over 12 bases. The junction had 9 bases not matched to a gene; V was cut back by 4 bases and J by 5 bases. Germline V gene data show CDR1 as SGHDT and CDR2 as YYEEEE. The CDR3 length is 16 residues. The CDR3 DNA is TGTGCCAGCAGCGTCCTAACTAGCGGGGGGATGGAGACCCAGTACTTC. Translating it yields CASSVLTSGGMETQYF.

The genes are TRBV6-5 and TRBJ1-6, with D tentatively TRBD1 (5 bases). Per germline, CDR1 MNHEY and CDR2 SVGAGI. V was shortened by 7 bases and J by 10 bases, with 14 bases between the two germline ends. This CDR3 has 13 residues. The DNA of the CDR3 is TGTGCCAGCAAACGTGGGGGGAAATCACCCCTCCACTTT. Translation: CASKRGGKSPLHF.

There are a few counts of this clone. The CDR3 protein is CASSPTYGGHEQYF. CDR3 sequence (DNA): TGTGCCAGCAGCCCAACCTATGGGGGCCACGAGCAGTACTTC. The chain recombines TRBV5-6 with TRBJ2-7, with D tentatively TRBD1 (6 bases). CDR3 length equals 14 residues. Deletions cut 4 bases from V and 5 bases from J, with 16 bases between. Germline values: CDR1 SGHDT, CDR2 YYEEEE. The whole variable domain, remainder taken from reference TRBV5-6 and TRBJ2-7, is DAGVTQSPTHLIKTRGQQVTLRCSPKSGHDTVSWYQQALGQGPQFIFQYYEEEERQRGNFPDRFSGHQFPNYSSELNVNALLLGDSALYLCASSPTYGGHEQYFGPGTRLTVT.

This clone was counted a single time. This chain connects TRBV4-2 to TRBJ1-5; perhaps TRBD1 as D (5 bases). In germline, CDR1 is LGHNA, CDR2 YNFKEQ. V was pared by 0 bases and J by 2 bases, with 8 bases between. The CDR3 contains 15 residues. The CDR3 DNA is TGTGCCAGCAGCCAAGATGCGGGGGGCAATCAGCCCCAGCATTTT. This encodes CASSQDAGGNQPQHF.

This clone has only a few counts. The chain has TRBV18 and TRBJ1-2, with D perhaps TRBD1 (5 bases). Trimming took 3 bases from V and 6 from J, leaving 11 bases between them. The CDR3 is 13 residues long. Germline lookup yields CDR1 KGHSH and CDR2 LQKENI. The CDR3 region is CASSPARVDGYTF. For the CDR3, the DNA is TGTGCCAGCTCACCGGCCAGGGTGGATGGCTACACCTTC. The full variable domain, in which reference TRBV18 and TRBJ1-2 provide the parts outside the CDR3, is NAGVMQNPRHLVRRRGQEARLRCSPMKGHSHVYWYRQLPEEGLKFMVYLQKENIIDESGMPKERFSAEFPKEGPSILRIQQVVRGDSAAYFCASSPARVDGYTFGSGTRLTVV.

With regard to this clone: In the same sample, other DNA sequences code for this CDR3. This chain joins TRBV10-3 and TRBJ1-2; possible D gene TRBD1, 6 bases. Germline CDR1 and CDR2: ENHRY and SYGVKD. The CDR3 consists of 13 residues. The V end lost 3 bases, the J end lost 8 bases, and 13 bases lay between the germline ends. CDR3 protein: CAISEGQGYGYTF. The DNA of the CDR3 is TGTGCCATCAGTGAAGGGCAGGGGTACGGCTACACCTTC.

This chain links TRBV14 with TRBJ2-1; D might be TRBD2 (6 bases). V was trimmed by 0 bases and J by 8 bases, leaving 11 bases between them. The CDR3 runs 14 residues. Germline V gene lookup returns CDR1 SGHDN and CDR2 FVKESK. CDR3 sequence: CASSQDWASDEQFF. The CDR3 coding sequence is TGTGCCAGCAGCCAAGATTGGGCTAGCGATGAGCAGTTCTTC. The full variable domain, with the rest looked up from reference TRBV14 and TRBJ2-1, is EAGVTQFPSHSVIEKGQTVTLRCDPISGHDNLYWYRRVMGKEIKFLLHFVKESKQDESGMPNNRFLAERTGGTYSTLKVQPAELEDSGVYFCASSQDWASDEQFFGPGTRLTVL.

This clone was seen only a few times. The chain links TRBV5-1 to TRBJ2-1, with TRBD1 matching 11 bases. CDR1 and CDR2 from the germline V gene are SGHRS and YFSETQ. The V gene end was trimmed by 0 bases and the J gene end by 6 bases; junction bases not matched to a gene: 5. The CDR3 contains 16 residues. CDR3: CASSLEGQGVSNEQFF. CDR3 DNA: TGCGCCAGCAGCTTGGAGGGACAGGGGGTGTCCAATGAGCAGTTCTTC.

This clone was observed once. The chain links TRBV2 to TRBJ2-1; 12 bases are shared with TRBD2. CDR3 length: 16 residues. Looked up from germline, CDR1 is SNHLY and CDR2 is FYNNEI. Germline trimming cut 7 bases from V and 4 bases from J; bases unmatched to any gene: 8. CDR3 loop: CASKSWTSGVYNEQFF. DNA of the CDR3: TGTGCCAGCAAGTCCTGGACTAGCGGGGTTTACAATGAGCAGTTCTTC.

This chain links TRBV5-4 with TRBJ2-3; 10 positions match TRBD2. The V segment lost 4 bases and the J segment 1 base; nucleotides outside the gene matches: 3. Germline CDR1 reads SGHNT; CDR2 reads YYREEE (reference sequence). CDR3 length: 15 residues. CDR3 bases: TGTGCCAGCAGCGCTGGACTAGCGGGCACAGATACGCAGTATTTT. Its protein is CASSAGLAGTDTQYF.

The chain combines TRBV13 with TRBJ2-7, with TRBD1 matching over 9 bases. Losses at the gene ends were 4 bases for V and 3 bases for J; bases not matched to a gene: 13. The CDR3 contains 17 residues. Looked up from germline, CDR1 is PRHDT and CDR2 is FYEKMQ (reference sequence). The CDR3 reads CASSSFGRGQGSYEQYF. CDR3 DNA sequence: TGTGCCAGCAGCTCCTTCGGTAGGGGACAGGGTAGCTACGAGCAGTACTTC. Combining the CDR3 with reference TRBV13 and TRBJ2-7 gives the whole variable domain AAGVIQSPRHLIKEKRETATLKCYPIPRHDTVYWYQQGPGQDPQFLISFYEKMQSDKGSIPDRFSAQQFSDYHSELNMSSLELGDSALYFCASSSFGRGQGSYEQYFGPGTRLTVT.

The chain couples TRBV3-1 (or the pseudogene TRBV3-2) to TRBJ2-7, with 8 bases matching TRBD1. J gave up 5 bases and V 4 bases, and 7 bases lay outside the gene matches. The CDR3 extends over 14 amino acids. The germline gives CDR1 LGHDT, CDR2 YNNKEL (reference sequence). The CDR3 loop is CASSRDRQRHEQYF. The CDR3 DNA is TGTGCCAGCAGCCGGGACAGGCAAAGGCACGAGCAGTACTTC.

The rearrangement joins TRBV5-6 to TRBJ1-6; 8 nucleotides align to TRBD1. Germline values: CDR1 SGHDT, CDR2 YYEEEE. CDR3 length: 13 amino acids. The J segment lost 9 bases and the V segment lost 4 bases, leaving 3 bases of the junction unmatched. CDR3 DNA: TGTGCCAGCAGCGCGGACAGGGTTTCACCCCTCCACTTT. Protein sequence: CASSADRVSPLHF.

The chain carries TRBV5-5 and TRBJ2-5, with 11 bases fitting TRBD1. The germline V gene encodes CDR1 SGHKS and CDR2 YYEKEE (reference sequence). The CDR3 covers 14 residues. J gave up 3 bases and V 5 bases, and 3 bases lay outside the gene matches. CDR3: CASSSGQGEETQYF. For the CDR3, the DNA is TGTGCCAGCAGTTCGGGACAGGGGGAAGAGACCCAGTACTTC.

This clone is a singleton in its sample. The chain recombines TRBV9 with TRBJ2-7; 8 bases are shared with TRBD2. With 3 bases clipped from V and 3 bases from J, the junction kept 11 bases outside the gene matches. Germline CDR1 SGDLS, CDR2 YYNGEE. There are 16 residues in the CDR3. The CDR3 sequence is CASSAGPGGARYEQYF. In DNA form, the CDR3 reads TGTGCCAGCAGCGCGGGGCCGGGAGGGGCCCGCTACGAGCAGTACTTC.

This chain joins TRBV27 and TRBJ2-2, with a weak D call TRBD1 (7 bases). V gave up 5 bases and J gave up 5 bases, with 24 bases separating them. The CDR3 spans 18 residues. Per the germline V gene, CDR1 is MNHEY and CDR2 is SMNVEV (reference sequence). The CDR3 here is CASSASEEGAIGTGELFF. The DNA of the CDR3 is TGTGCCAGCAGTGCCTCTGAGGAGGGGGCAATCGGGACCGGGGAGCTGTTTTTT.

This chain uses TRBV14 with TRBJ1-4; 7 bases are a match to TRBD1. Germline CDR1 and CDR2: SGHDN and FVKESK. There are 16 residues in the CDR3. Trimming removed 1 base from V and 8 bases from J; junction bases left unmatched: 10. CDR3 residues: CASSQGGQAGGEKLFF. DNA of the CDR3: TGTGCCAGCAGCCAAGGCGGACAGGCGGGAGGAGAAAAACTGTTTTTT.

The chain joins TRBV24-1 to TRBJ2-1; D is unclear. Germline V lookup: CDR1 KGHDR, CDR2 SFDVKD. V gave up 4 bases and J gave up 4 bases, with 4 bases separating them. The CDR3 consists of 12 residues. The CDR3, as DNA: TGTGCCACCAGTGACCCGTACAATGAGCAGTTCTTC. Protein sequence: CATSDPYNEQFF.

As to this clone: Other nucleotide sequences from this sample produce the same CDR3. The gene calls are TRBV19 and TRBJ1-1, with D possibly TRBD1 on 5 matching bases. Between the trimmed V and J ends, which lost 5 bases and 3 bases, there was a span of 7 bases. The germline V gene encodes CDR1 LNHDA and CDR2 SQIVND (reference sequence). The CDR3 contains 12 residues. CDR3 in DNA: TGTGCCAGTAGTCAGGGTTACACTGAAGCTTTCTTT. Its translation: CASSQGYTEAFF.

The chain joins TRBV5-6 to TRBJ2-2; 9 bases line up with TRBD1. Germline assignment: CDR1 SGHDT and CDR2 YYEEEE. CDR3 size: 16 residues. J was trimmed by 2 bases and V by 3 bases; bases with no gene match: 5. The CDR3 is CASSSGTGSNTGELFF. CDR3 DNA: TGTGCCAGCAGCTCCGGGACAGGGAGTAACACCGGGGAGCTGTTTTTT.

V usage is TRBV4-1 and J usage is TRBJ1-2; 10 positions agree with TRBD1. Germline CDR1 reads MGHRA; CDR2 reads YSYEKL. The CDR3 totals 15 residues. Trimming removed 4 bases from V and 2 bases from J; junction bases left unmatched: 4. In DNA form, the CDR3 reads TGCGCCAGCAGCCCCGGGACAGGGGCCAACTATGGCTACACCTTC. As protein: CASSPGTGANYGYTF.